These 16 T cell receptor beta chains came from one sample sequenced in a study of fetal regulatory T cell absence and autoimmunity. Some clones are missing from TCRdb's copy, which holds only in-frame ones; the method was immunoSEQ multiplex PCR. The data show about 46,000 clones, with roughly 80% seen just once and 0.41% held by the top ten. Material: cord blood. The source is a newborn boy with IPEX syndrome.

This rearrangement joins TRBV5-1 to TRBJ2-3, with 7 bases aligning to TRBD1. This CDR3 is built from 13 residues. With 3 bases clipped from V and 3 bases from J, the junction kept 1 base outside the gene matches. Germline V gives CDR1 SGHRS, CDR2 YFSETQ. In nucleotides, the CDR3 is TGCGCCAGCAGCTCACAGGGGACAGATACGCAGTATTTT. This encodes CASSSQGTDTQYF.

This clone has only a few counts. The gene calls are TRBV4-2 and TRBJ2-7; D is unresolved. The CDR3 has 15 amino acids. In germline, CDR1 is LGHNA, CDR2 YNFKEQ. The germline V and J ends were trimmed by 0 bases and 0 bases, with 9 bases remaining between them. The CDR3 reads CASSQDRTSSYEQYF. CDR3 sequence (DNA): TGTGCCAGCAGCCAAGATCGGACCAGCTCCTACGAGCAGTACTTC.

The gene calls are TRBV4-1 and TRBJ2-7; TRBD2 matches at 8 bases. From germline, CDR1 is MGHRA and CDR2 YSYEKL. There are 17 residues in the CDR3. The V segment lost 0 bases and the J segment 6 bases; nucleotides outside the gene matches: 13. CDR3: CASSQDAPGGPVGEQYF. The CDR3 region has the DNA TGCGCCAGCAGCCAAGATGCTCCGGGGGGGCCCGTTGGCGAGCAGTACTTC.

The J gene is TRBJ1-6, the V gene TRBV6-5; D gene ambiguous. The V and J ends lost 0 bases and 7 bases respectively, with 13 bases between them. CDR1 is MNHEY and CDR2 is SVGAGI in the germline V gene. The CDR3 totals 16 residues. The CDR3 DNA sequence: TGTGCCAGCAGTTACTCGAACGTACCCGGCAATTCACCCCTCCACTTT. Its protein product is CASSYSNVPGNSPLHF.

The rearrangement uses TRBV5-4 and TRBJ2-7; no clear D gene. The germline V and J ends were trimmed by 4 bases and 2 bases, with 16 bases remaining between them. The germline V gene has CDR1 SGHNT and CDR2 YYREEE (reference sequence). The CDR3 is made up of 15 amino acids. The CDR3 coding sequence is TGTGCCAGCAGCGATCGACCAGACGTGGCCTACGAGCAGTACTTC. Amino acid sequence: CASSDRPDVAYEQYF. Complete variable domain (other parts from reference TRBV5-4 and TRBJ2-7): ETGVTQSPTHLIKTRGQQVTLRCSSQSGHNTVSWYQQALGQGPQFIFQYYREEENGRGNFPPRFSGLQFPNYSSELNVNALELDDSALYLCASSDRPDVAYEQYFGPGTRLTVT.

This chain links TRBV19 with TRBJ1-3, with 9 bases identical to TRBD1. The germline gives CDR1 LNHDA, CDR2 SQIVND (reference sequence). The V and J ends lost 4 bases and 3 bases, in that order; junction bases with no gene match: 10. The CDR3 contains 17 residues. CDR3 bases: TGTGCCAGTAGTAACCCCTCGGACAGGGGCTATGGAAACACCATATATTTT. Translated, it gives CASSNPSDRGYGNTIYF.

The gene calls are TRBV18 and TRBJ1-4; TRBD1 matches 9 bases. The CDR3 spans 14 residues. With 3 bases clipped from V and 4 bases from J, the junction kept 0 bases outside the gene matches. CDR1 and CDR2 (germline): KGHSH, LQKENI. The CDR3 nucleotides are TGTGCCAGCTCACCGGGACAGGGTAATGAAAAACTGTTTTTT. Amino acid sequence: CASSPGQGNEKLFF.

The rearrangement links TRBV19 to TRBJ1-2, with D unclear. This CDR3 has 13 residues. V shed 5 bases and J shed 5 bases, with 12 bases lying between them. The V gene's germline CDR1 is LNHDA and CDR2 SQIVND (reference sequence). CDR3 amino acids: CASSVAGEYGYTF. The CDR3 DNA reads TGTGCCAGTAGTGTAGCTGGAGAATATGGCTACACCTTC.

The genes are TRBV25-1 and TRBJ2-3, with TRBD2 matching 10 bases. The ends lost 4 bases at V and 0 bases at J; junction bases unmatched: 4. This CDR3 spans 16 amino acids. In germline, CDR1 is MGHDK, CDR2 SYGVNS. CDR3 DNA: TGTGCCAGCAGTGCCGGACTAGCGGAGAGCACAGATACGCAGTATTTT. Translating it yields CASSAGLAESTDTQYF. The full variable domain, in which reference TRBV25-1 and TRBJ2-3 provide the parts outside the CDR3, is EADIYQTPRYLVIGTGKKITLECSQTMGHDKMYWYQQDPGMELHLIHYSYGVNSTEKGDLSSESTVSRIRTEHFPLTLESARPSHTSQYLCASSAGLAESTDTQYFGPGTRLTVL.

V is TRBV7-6 and J is TRBJ2-7; 10 positions agree with TRBD2. Germline CDR1 is SGHVS and CDR2 is FNYEAQ. CDR3 length: 16 amino acids. With 5 bases clipped from V and 0 bases from J, the junction kept 7 bases outside the gene matches. CDR3 nucleotide sequence: TGTGCCAGCAGCCCACATAGCGGGGGGTTCTCCTACGAGCAGTACTTC. As protein: CASSPHSGGFSYEQYF.

The V and J genes are TRBV21-1 and TRBJ2-1; TRBD2 reflects the table's D call only, with no check against the DNA. TRBV21-1 has pseudogene status. The CDR3 length is 20 residues. The CDR3 protein is CASSKLETDASGGLPNEQFF. The DNA for the CDR3 is TGTGCCAGCAGCAAACTTGAGACTGACGCTAGCGGGGGGCTCCCCAATGAGCAGTTCTTC.

This clone was detected only a few times. The rearrangement uses TRBV19 and TRBJ1-5; no clear D. V lost 6 bases, J lost 0 bases, and 6 bases lay in between. From germline, CDR1 is LNHDA and CDR2 SQIVND (reference sequence). The CDR3 extends over 13 amino acids. The CDR3 is CASRVYSNQPQHF. The CDR3 region has the DNA TGTGCCAGTAGGGTCTATAGCAATCAGCCCCAGCATTTT.

This clone was detected only once. This sequence joins TRBV6-6 and TRBJ2-7, with TRBD2 matching 8 bases. Losses at the gene ends were 1 base for V and 5 bases for J; bases not matched to a gene: 4. The CDR3 runs to 14 residues. Germline CDR1 and CDR2: MNHNY and SVGAGI (reference sequence). DNA of the CDR3: TGTGCCAGCAGTTACTTCAGCGGGAGCGACGAGCAGTACTTC. Encoded protein: CASSYFSGSDEQYF.

The chain combines TRBV27 with TRBJ2-2; 10 bases match TRBD2. Germline CDR1 MNHEY, CDR2 SMNVEV (reference sequence). The CDR3 is 18 residues long. Trimming removed 5 bases from V and 3 bases from J; junction bases left unmatched: 12. CDR3 sequence (DNA): TGTGCCAGCAGTCCCCACCCGGGACTAGCGACTTACACCGGGGAGCTGTTTTTT. It is translated as CASSPHPGLATYTGELFF.

This chain joins TRBV7-8 and TRBJ1-2; D gene ambiguous. This CDR3 comprises 12 residues. CDR1 and CDR2 (germline): SGHVS, FQNEAQ. V dropped 5 bases and J dropped 6 bases, with 10 bases sitting between them. The CDR3 is CASSPILDGYTF. CDR3 sequence (DNA): TGTGCCAGCAGCCCGATTTTGGATGGCTACACCTTC.

This clone was seen just once. The gene calls are TRBV7-9 and TRBJ2-3; possible D gene TRBD1, 5 bases. V lost 5 bases to trimming and J lost 6 bases, with 9 bases between them. The CDR3 loop spans 12 amino acids. Germline V lookup: CDR1 SEHNR, CDR2 FQNEAQ (reference sequence). The CDR3 DNA reads as TGTGCCAGCAGCACCCCAGGGGATACGCAGTATTTT. It specifies CASSTPGDTQYF.